The 28 T cell receptor beta chains in this list originate from one sample, sequenced in a study of shared clonotypes between healthy human individuals. Naive CD8 cells lacked CD45RO, underwent positive selection for CCR7 and left out terminally differentiated effector memory CD45RA+ cells. TCRdb's copy holds only in-frame clones and misses some; the assay was immunoSEQ multiplex PCR. The top ten clones hold roughly 1.1% of a sample with some 2 million clones, about 95% of them seen once. Sequenced sample: naive CD8+ T cells sorted from blood. These receptors originate from a man aged 18-30 years in good health.

The J gene is TRBJ2-2, the V gene TRBV7-9; D not certain. The CDR3 runs 14 residues. CDR1 and CDR2 (germline): SEHNR, FQNEAQ (reference sequence). V was trimmed by 0 bases and J by 5 bases, leaving 7 bases between them. The CDR3 spells CASSLAGTTGELFF. The CDR3 DNA reads TGTGCCAGCAGCTTAGCGGGCACTACCGGGGAGCTGTTTTTT.

The chain recombines TRBV10-2 with TRBJ2-1; D is perhaps TRBD2 (6 bases). CDR3 length: 13 residues. CDR1 WSHSY and CDR2 SAAADI come from the germline V gene. V lost 7 bases to trimming and J lost 8 bases, with 15 bases between them. The CDR3 region has the DNA TGCGCCAGCAAGGCAGGGCGGGAAGATGAGCAGTTCTTC. It is translated as CASKAGREDEQFF.

The rearrangement uses TRBV28 and TRBJ2-1, with a tentative D call TRBD2 (6 bases). CDR1 and CDR2 (germline): MDHEN, SYDVKM. The CDR3 has 18 residues. Deletions cut 2 bases from V and 5 bases from J, with 22 bases between. CDR3 in amino acids: CASSLGVGSGGLNNEQFF. CDR3 in DNA: TGTGCCAGCAGTTTAGGGGTGGGTAGCGGCGGATTGAACAATGAGCAGTTCTTC.

The rearrangement links TRBV27 to TRBJ2-2; 11 bases are a match to TRBD1. Germline V gives CDR1 MNHEY, CDR2 SMNVEV (reference sequence). After removal of 5 bases from V and 6 bases from J, the junction contained 8 bases not matched to a gene. CDR3 length: 16 amino acids. Here the CDR3 reads CASSLVGTGGAGELFF. The DNA for the CDR3 is TGTGCCAGCAGTCTAGTTGGGACAGGGGGGGCCGGGGAGCTGTTTTTT.

This chain uses TRBV28 with TRBJ2-7, with D maybe TRBD1 (7 bases). Germline lookup yields CDR1 MDHEN and CDR2 SYDVKM. The CDR3 is 16 residues long. Trimming took 1 base from V and 1 from J, leaving 14 bases between them. The CDR3 reads CASSLFRTGGSYEQYF. In DNA, the CDR3 is TGTGCCAGCAGTTTATTTCGGACAGGAGGGTCCTACGAGCAGTACTTC.

The chain recombines TRBV27 with TRBJ2-5, with 12 nucleotides matching TRBD2. Germline V lookup: CDR1 MNHEY, CDR2 SMNVEV (reference sequence). The CDR3 is 16 amino acids. The trim removed 2 bases at V and 5 bases at J, leaving 6 bases unmatched. The CDR3 bases are TGTGCCAGCAGTTTACTAGCGGGGGGGCCTTTTGAGACCCAGTACTTC. Residues: CASSLLAGGPFETQYF.

The chain employs TRBV2 and TRBJ2-3; TRBD1 matches at 8 bases. The germline V gene has CDR1 SNHLY and CDR2 FYNNEI. V was pared by 8 bases and J by 2 bases, with 6 bases of the junction left unmatched. The CDR3 runs to 14 residues. CDR3: CASEGQATTDTQYF. DNA for the CDR3: TGTGCCAGCGAGGGACAGGCGACCACAGATACGCAGTATTTT.

V usage is TRBV27 and J usage is TRBJ2-7; D may be TRBD1 (5 bases). This CDR3 has 14 amino acids. V was shortened by 2 bases and J by 5 bases, with 13 bases between the two germline ends. Looked up from germline, CDR1 is MNHEY and CDR2 is SMNVEV (reference sequence). The CDR3 sequence is CASSLLGPLNEQYF. In DNA form, the CDR3 reads TGTGCCAGCAGTTTACTGGGGCCCCTCAACGAGCAGTACTTC.

The gene calls are TRBV7-8 and TRBJ1-4; D unresolved. V shed 5 bases and J shed 15 bases, with 16 bases lying between them. The CDR3 is made up of 12 amino acids. Germline V gene sequence: CDR1 SGHVS, CDR2 FQNEAQ. CDR3 sequence: CASSLTWGEVFF. CDR3 nucleotides: TGTGCCAGCAGCCTCACATGGGGAGAAGTGTTTTTT.

The chain uses TRBV5-1 and TRBJ2-2, with 12 bases identical to TRBD2. The CDR3 spans 17 residues. Trimming at V came to 0 bases and at J to 3 bases, leaving 3 bases not matched to a gene. From germline, CDR1 is SGHRS and CDR2 YFSETQ. This chain's CDR3 is CASSLVLAGGYTGELFF. In nucleotides, the CDR3 is TGCGCCAGCAGCTTGGTTCTAGCGGGAGGGTACACCGGGGAGCTGTTTTTT. Drawing the rest from reference TRBV5-1 and TRBJ2-2, the complete variable domain is KAGVTQTPRYLIKTRGQQVTLSCSPISGHRSVSWYQQTPGQGLQFLFEYFSETQRNKGNFPGRFSGRQFSNSRSEMNVSTLELGDSALYLCASSLVLAGGYTGELFFGEGSRLTVL.

This clone is a singleton in its sample. The rearrangement joins TRBV30 to TRBJ2-1; D not certain. V gave up 3 bases and J gave up 8 bases, with 14 bases separating them. Germline CDR1 reads GTSNPN; CDR2 reads SVGIG (reference sequence). The CDR3 length is 13 residues. CDR3 sequence (DNA): TGTGCCTGGAGCGACTCGAGTGGGCATGAGCAGTTCTTC. Encoded protein: CAWSDSSGHEQFF. The full variable domain, rest sourced from reference TRBV30 and TRBJ2-1, is SQTIHQWPATLVQPVGSPLSLECTVEGTSNPNLYWYRQAAGRGLQLLFYSVGIGQISSEVPQNLSASRPQDRQFILSSKKLLLSDSGFYLCAWSDSSGHEQFFGPGTRLTVL.

The table lists this clone with a count of one. The chain has TRBV30 and TRBJ1-2, with TRBD1 matching over 8 bases. Losses at the gene ends were 2 bases for V and 8 bases for J; bases not matched to a gene: 13. Germline values: CDR1 GTSNPN, CDR2 SVGIG (reference sequence). This CDR3 has 15 residues. The CDR3 nucleotides are TGTGCCTGGAGTCCGTACCCAGGGGGCGCGAACGGCTACACCTTC. Translating gives CAWSPYPGGANGYTF. Supplemented by reference TRBV30 and TRBJ1-2, the full variable domain reads SQTIHQWPATLVQPVGSPLSLECTVEGTSNPNLYWYRQAAGRGLQLLFYSVGIGQISSEVPQNLSASRPQDRQFILSSKKLLLSDSGFYLCAWSPYPGGANGYTFGSGTRLTVV.

The chain couples TRBV13 to TRBJ2-7, with D possibly TRBD2 on 5 matching bases. Germline V gene lookup returns CDR1 PRHDT and CDR2 FYEKMQ (reference sequence). V was cut by 7 bases and J by 4 bases, with 20 bases left in between. The CDR3 spans 15 residues. In nucleotides, the CDR3 is TGTGCCAGCACAATCACCGAGGGAGATCGGTACGAGCAGTACTTC. Translating gives CASTITEGDRYEQYF.

The chain has TRBV2 and TRBJ2-1; weak D call: TRBD2 (5 bases). CDR1 is SNHLY and CDR2 is FYNNEI in the germline V gene. The CDR3 extends over 11 amino acids. V gave up 7 bases and J gave up 8 bases, with 9 bases separating them. The CDR3 protein is CASILSDEQFF. The DNA for the CDR3 is TGTGCCAGCATTCTTAGCGATGAGCAGTTCTTC.

Points on this clone: The sample has other DNA sequences that encode this CDR3 too. CDR3 DNA: TGTGCCAGCAGCTACGGACAGGGAGGCACTGAAGCTTTCTTT. Translation gives CASSYGQGGTEAFF. The chain couples TRBV7-2 to TRBJ1-1; 8 nucleotides line up with TRBD1. After removal of 4 bases from V and 4 bases from J, the junction contained 5 bases not matched to a gene. The CDR3 has 14 residues. The germline CDR1 and CDR2 sequences are SGHTA and FQGNSA.

The chain links TRBV21-1 to TRBJ1-4; TRBD1, the table's D call, was not compared with the DNA. TRBV21-1 is a pseudogene. This CDR3 has 18 residues. CDR3 residues: CASSPRQGPRLVDEKLFF. The CDR3 DNA follows: TGTGCCAGCAGCCCTAGACAGGGTCCGAGGCTTGTGGATGAAAAACTGTTTTTT.

To note about this clone: This CDR3 is also generated by other DNA sequences in the sample. The rearrangement uses TRBV19 and TRBJ1-6; the D gene is possibly TRBD1 (6 bases). This CDR3 contains 15 residues. Deletions cut 8 bases from V and 0 bases from J, with 11 bases between. The germline V gene encodes CDR1 LNHDA and CDR2 SQIVND (reference sequence). The CDR3 sequence is CASRDTSSYNSPLHF. The CDR3 DNA is TGTGCCAGTCGGGACACAAGCTCCTATAATTCACCCCTCCACTTT.

The V gene is TRBV7-2, the J gene TRBJ1-1, with TRBD1 as a possible D gene (5 bases). Germline lookup yields CDR1 SGHTA and CDR2 FQGNSA. With 3 bases removed from V and 7 bases from J, the gap between germline ends came to 9 bases. CDR3 length: 12 amino acids. The CDR3 bases are TGTGCCAGCAGCTTTTTCGGGGGTGAAGCTTTCTTT. This sequence encodes CASSFFGGEAFF.

The CDR3 DNA reads as TGTGCCAGCAGCTTGTTTCAGGGGGCCCTCTATGGCTACACCTTC. This encodes CASSLFQGALYGYTF. The genes are TRBV5-5 and TRBJ1-2, with 8 nucleotides matching TRBD1. Germline V CDR1 and CDR2: SGHKS, YYEKEE (reference sequence). The CDR3 length is 15 residues. With V trimmed by 1 base and J by 4 bases, 6 bases remained unmatched.

As concerns this clone: Other DNA sequences in this specimen translate into the identical CDR3. V and J are TRBV5-4 and TRBJ2-7; TRBD2 might be the D (5 bases). Germline CDR1 and CDR2: SGHNT and YYREEE (reference sequence). This CDR3 spans 12 amino acids. V lost 0 bases to trimming and J lost 5 bases, with 6 bases between them. CDR3 loop: CASSLAGNEQYF. The DNA of the CDR3 is TGTGCCAGCAGCTTGGCGGGGAACGAGCAGTACTTC.

This clone was observed once. The V and J genes are TRBV5-1 and TRBJ2-5; D uncertain. CDR1 is SGHRS and CDR2 is YFSETQ in the germline V gene. Trimming took 4 bases from V and 2 from J, leaving 18 bases between them. The CDR3 runs to 16 residues. The CDR3 DNA is TGCGCCAGCAGCCACCGAGAGGTTAGGCTTCAAGAGACCCAGTACTTC. As protein: CASSHREVRLQETQYF.

Written as DNA, the CDR3 is TGTGCCAGCAGCTTAGATCTGGGGACGGGTCCCCTGGCCTACGAGCAGTACTTC. Its translation: CASSLDLGTGPLAYEQYF. The V call is TRBV11-2, the J call TRBJ2-7; D could derive from TRBD1 or TRBD2 (5 bases each). V shed 0 bases and J shed 2 bases, with 20 bases lying between them. Germline CDR1 is SGHAT and CDR2 is FQNNGV. The CDR3 length is 18 residues. Variable domain in full (rest from reference TRBV11-2 and TRBJ2-7): EAGVAQSPRYKIIEKRQSVAFWCNPISGHATLYWYQQILGQGPKLLIQFQNNGVVDDSQLPKDRFSAERLKGVDSTLKIQPAKLEDSAVYLCASSLDLGTGPLAYEQYFGPGTRLTVT.

The chain recombines TRBV5-1 with TRBJ2-7; TRBD2 matches 14 bases. The length of the CDR3 is 15 residues. The V segment lost 4 bases and the J segment 5 bases; nucleotides outside the gene matches: 5. Germline loops: CDR1 SGHRS, CDR2 YFSETQ. CDR3 sequence reads: CASSTLTSGRDEQYF. CDR3 DNA sequence: TGCGCCAGCAGCACCCTGACTAGCGGGAGGGACGAGCAGTACTTC.

This chain links TRBV4-1 with TRBJ2-5; D is ambiguous. V lost 1 base and J 1 base, leaving 10 bases between the germline ends. Germline loops: CDR1 MGHRA, CDR2 YSYEKL. CDR3 length: 15 amino acids. This CDR3 reads CASSQGMRLQETQYF. The DNA for the CDR3 is TGCGCCAGCAGCCAAGGAATGAGACTCCAAGAGACCCAGTACTTC.

This chain links TRBV27 with TRBJ2-7; D is possibly TRBD1 or TRBD2 (5 bases each). From germline, CDR1 is MNHEY and CDR2 SMNVEV (reference sequence). The CDR3 is 13 residues long. The V end was cut by 8 bases, the J end by 3 bases, with 14 bases between. CDR3 sequence: CASPRDRHYEQYF. CDR3 bases: TGTGCCAGCCCGAGGGACCGTCACTACGAGCAGTACTTC.

This clone was seen only once. The chain recombines TRBV7-6 with TRBJ2-7; 10 positions agree with TRBD1. Unmatched junction bases numbered 6, after V lost 5 bases and J lost 2 bases. The germline V gene encodes CDR1 SGHVS and CDR2 FNYEAQ. This CDR3 contains 15 residues. CDR3 loop: CASSPGQGGAYEQYF. DNA for the CDR3: TGTGCCAGCAGCCCCGGACAGGGGGGAGCCTACGAGCAGTACTTC.

As concerns this clone: Other nucleotide sequences from this sample produce the same CDR3. The rearrangement uses TRBV28 and TRBJ1-3; TRBD1 matches 8 bases. The V and J ends lost 2 bases and 4 bases, in that order; junction bases with no gene match: 4. The CDR3 contains 15 residues. In germline, CDR1 is MDHEN, CDR2 SYDVKM. The CDR3 nucleotides are TGTGCCAGCAGTTTAGACAGGGGTACAGGAAACACCATATATTTT. It codes for CASSLDRGTGNTIYF.

This chain links TRBV28 with TRBJ2-2; possibly TRBD1 for D (6 bases). V was clipped by 6 bases and J by 5 bases, with 16 bases between them. There are 15 residues in the CDR3. Germline V gives CDR1 MDHEN, CDR2 SYDVKM. The CDR3 sequence: CASSRGQPTTGELFF. CDR3 bases: TGTGCCAGCAGCCGAGGACAGCCCACGACCGGGGAGCTGTTTTTT.